This T cell receptor (beta chain) was documented in a study of blood T cell repertoires in COVID-19. Across the whole study: Whether acute or convalescent, the COVID-19 samples came from the United States, Italy and Spain. In each case, the material was cDNA or gDNA derived from T cells, B-cell-depleted T cells, or PBMCs.

Sequenced by immunoSEQ multiplex PCR; TCRdb stores in-frame clones only, minus some. The table includes 300,000 to 350,000 clones, around 90% detected once. The V end lost 6 bases, the J end lost 2 bases, and 11 bases lay between the germline ends. The CDR3 is made up of 14 amino acids. Germline CDR1 reads MDHEN; CDR2 reads SYDVKM. The chain has TRBV28 and TRBJ1-5; D possibly corresponds to TRBD1 (5 bases). Sequencing used PBMCs or T cells enriched from blood (not recorded which). This clonotype was obtained from a woman under 30 with acute COVID-19. CDR3 nucleotides: TGTGCCAGCAGCTCATTAGGGGGCAATCAGCCCCAGCATTTT. The encoded protein is CASSSLGGNQPQHF.